A single sample is the source of the 14 T cell receptor beta chains below, sequenced in a study of CD8 T cells in Susac syndrome. RNA totalling roughly 0.5 to 1 ug underwent reverse transcription with random hexamers. TCRdb redid the calling of the immunoSEQ multiplex PCR reads with MiXCR, one entry per CDR3 protein. Among 150,000 or so distinct CDR3 sequences, around 90% were seen once, and the ten largest hold around 0.08%. Sequenced sample: CD4+ T cells from PBMCs. The receptor set was obtained from a human donor in good health.

The chain has TRBV20-1 and TRBJ2-2; TRBD1 matches at 8 bases. V shed 5 bases and J 4 bases; nucleotides not matched to a gene: 6. The CDR3 sequence is 14 residues long. CDR1 DFQATT and CDR2 SNEGSKA come from the germline V gene (reference sequence). The CDR3 sequence is CSAGQGGGTGELFF. CDR3 in DNA: TGCAGTGCTGGACAGGGAGGAGGCACCGGGGAGCTGTTTTTT.

The table lists this clonotype with a few counts. The V gene is TRBV18, the J gene TRBJ1-1; 8 bases align to TRBD1. Germline lookup yields CDR1 KGHSH and CDR2 LQKENI. There are 14 residues in the CDR3. The trim removed 3 bases at V and 7 bases at J, leaving 7 bases unmatched. The CDR3: CASSPETGADEAFF. DNA of the CDR3: TGTGCCAGCTCACCGGAGACAGGGGCCGATGAAGCTTTCTTT.

The rearrangement joins TRBV6-9 to TRBJ2-2; the D gene is possibly TRBD1 (7 bases). Trimming cost V 2 bases and J 3 bases, with 22 bases left between them. Germline V gene sequence: CDR1 MNHGY, CDR2 SVAAGI. The CDR3 is made up of 19 amino acids. Here the CDR3 DNA reads TGTGCCAGCAGTTATATCGGTACGGACAGGAGGGAATACACCGGGGAGCTGTTTTTT. Its protein is CASSYIGTDRREYTGELFF.

CDR3 sequence: CATSVGRDRGRGVNQPQHF. CDR3 bases: TGTGCCACCAGTGTGGGGCGGGACAGGGGGCGAGGGGTCAATCAGCCCCAGCATTTT. This rearrangement joins TRBV24-1 to TRBJ1-5, with 12 nucleotides matching TRBD1. The germline V gene has CDR1 KGHDR and CDR2 SFDVKD. The CDR3 runs to 19 residues. With 5 bases clipped from V and 3 bases from J, the junction kept 13 bases outside the gene matches.

This clonotype was found once. The CDR3 nucleotides are TGCGCCAGCAGCCCAAAGATAAACGGGGAGCTGTTTTTT. Protein sequence: CASSPKINGELFF. This sequence joins TRBV5-1 and TRBJ2-2; D ambiguous. Germline V gene lookup returns CDR1 SGHRS and CDR2 YFSETQ. The V and J ends lost 4 bases and 7 bases respectively, with 11 bases between them. This CDR3 has 13 residues.

This chain links TRBV5-1 with TRBJ2-5; 7 bases map to TRBD1. The germline V gene has CDR1 SGHRS and CDR2 YFSETQ. This CDR3 spans 14 amino acids. J lost 5 bases, V lost 4 bases, and 8 bases had no gene match. The CDR3 nucleotides read TGCGCCAGCAGCCTAGGACAGGCCGGGGAGACCCAGTACTTC. Its protein product is CASSLGQAGETQYF.

The rearrangement uses TRBV18 and TRBJ1-5; D unresolved. Per the germline V gene, CDR1 is KGHSH and CDR2 is LQKENI. Trimming took 6 bases from V and 6 from J, leaving 18 bases between them. CDR3 size: 15 residues. The CDR3 coding sequence is TGTGCCAGCTCTCCGACCGGGGTTAACTCTCAGCCCCAGCATTTT. It yields the protein CASSPTGVNSQPQHF.

The J gene is TRBJ2-1, the V gene TRBV7-6; 9 bases are shared with TRBD2. The CDR3 is made up of 17 amino acids. Looked up from germline, CDR1 is SGHVS and CDR2 is FNYEAQ. The junction had 19 bases not matched to a gene; V was cut back by 4 bases and J by 12 bases. CDR3: CASSSLSTSGFSGTQFF. CDR3 coding DNA: TGTGCCAGCAGCTCCCTCTCAACTAGCGGGTTCTCAGGGACGCAGTTCTTC.

The chain carries TRBV5-1 and TRBJ2-5, with 9 nucleotides matching TRBD1. CDR1 and CDR2 from the germline V gene are SGHRS and YFSETQ. V gave up 4 bases and J gave up 0 bases; unmatched junction bases: 4. The CDR3 has 15 amino acids. CDR3 nucleotides: TGCGCCAGCAGCACGGGGACAGGGTACCAAGAGACCCAGTACTTC. Amino acids: CASSTGTGYQETQYF.

The chain links TRBV10-3 to TRBJ2-1; 8 bases are a match to TRBD2. V lost 10 bases and J lost 7; bases outside the gene matches: 3. The CDR3 contains 11 residues. Germline lookup yields CDR1 ENHRY and CDR2 SYGVKD. In DNA form, the CDR3 reads TGTGCCAACGGGGGGGGAAATGAGCAGTTCTTC. It translates to CANGGGNEQFF.

V and J are TRBV19 and TRBJ2-7, with a possible D match to TRBD1 (6 bases). Germline lookup yields CDR1 LNHDA and CDR2 SQIVND (reference sequence). This CDR3 has 13 residues. Between the trimmed V and J ends, which lost 3 bases and 5 bases, there was a span of 11 bases. CDR3 coding DNA: TGTGCCAGTAGTATTAACAGGGACCACGAGCAGTACTTC. The encoded protein is CASSINRDHEQYF.

The chain links TRBV9 to TRBJ2-1; D is possibly TRBD1 (5 bases). V lost 4 bases, J lost 5 bases, and 13 bases lay in between. This CDR3 spans 14 amino acids. Germline CDR1 and CDR2: SGDLS and YYNGEE. CDR3 sequence reads: CASSTSSRDNEQFF. CDR3 nucleotides: TGTGCCAGCAGCACCAGTTCCAGGGACAATGAGCAGTTCTTC.

The CDR3 DNA sequence: TGCGCCAGCAGCCACGCTAGCGGGCACCTCTACGAGCAGTACTTC. Translated: CASSHASGHLYEQYF. The rearrangement joins TRBV4-3 to TRBJ2-7; 8 bases are a match to TRBD2. Germline V gene lookup returns CDR1 LGHNA and CDR2 YSLEER. The CDR3 contains 15 residues. Trimming removed 3 bases from V and 3 bases from J; junction bases left unmatched: 7.

This clonotype was observed a single time. The CDR3 sequence is CASSSGRGETQYF. The CDR3 DNA sequence: TGTGCCAGCAGCTCGGGACGGGGGGAGACCCAGTACTTC. This chain connects TRBV7-9 to TRBJ2-5; weak D call: TRBD2 (6 bases). V was trimmed by 4 bases and J by 5 bases, leaving 11 bases between them. CDR3 length equals 13 residues. Germline CDR1 and CDR2: SEHNR and FQNEAQ (reference sequence).